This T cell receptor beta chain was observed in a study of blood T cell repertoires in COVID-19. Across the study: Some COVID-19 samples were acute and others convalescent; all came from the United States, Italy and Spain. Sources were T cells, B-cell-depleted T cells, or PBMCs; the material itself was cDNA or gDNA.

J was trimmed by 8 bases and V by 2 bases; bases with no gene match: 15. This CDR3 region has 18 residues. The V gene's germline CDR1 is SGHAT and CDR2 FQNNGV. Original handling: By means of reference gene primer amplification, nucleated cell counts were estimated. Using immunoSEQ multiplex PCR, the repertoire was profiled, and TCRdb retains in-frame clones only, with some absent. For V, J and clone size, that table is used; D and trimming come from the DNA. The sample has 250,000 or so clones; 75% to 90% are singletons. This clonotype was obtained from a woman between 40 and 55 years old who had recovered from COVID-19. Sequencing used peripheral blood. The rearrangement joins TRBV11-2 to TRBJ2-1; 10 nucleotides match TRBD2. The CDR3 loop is CASSLPTLAGGRQDEQFF. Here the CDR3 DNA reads TGTGCCAGCAGCTTACCGACCTTAGCGGGAGGTCGGCAGGATGAGCAGTTCTTC.